This TCR beta chain was sequenced during a study of human T cells and chemical hapten exposure. Turning to the study itself: The study sensitized with 2% DPC on a roughly 2 cm by roughly 2 cm patch of upper inner arm skin. Study results and limitations: Healthy individuals' immune responses may differ from those of donors, who had alopecia.

In the authors' methods: Counting gave a median of 95,638 TCRs per sample, with values ranging from 23,224 to 690,600. TCRdb fed the RACE reads into MiXCR, producing one record per CDR3 protein. The V and J calls, along with clone size, are taken from TCRdb and not from the paper's own processing. The sample holds tens of thousands of distinct CDR3 sequences; approximately 13% are singletons and the top ten take roughly 5.7%. Described time point: patch test 3, about 24 weeks after DPC sensitization. The treatment denotes: therapeutic diphenylcyclopropenone sensitization with weekly scalp DPC. This clonotype appeared many times. No antigen is known for it. This TCR came from a woman in her forties or fifties with alopecia areata. Some clones in this sample may be carry-over from other donors' samples. Sequences were derived from whole blood, sampled in connection with sensitization to the hapten diphenylcyclopropenone (DPC).

CDR3 protein: CASSTRQGGLTFF. As DNA, the CDR3 is TGTGCCAGCAGTACCCGACAGGGGGGGTTAACTTTCTTT. The chain is built from TRBV12-3 or TRBV12-4 and TRBJ1-1; 9 bases line up with TRBD1. V lost 5 bases and J lost 12; bases outside the gene matches: 10. This CDR3 has 13 amino acids.